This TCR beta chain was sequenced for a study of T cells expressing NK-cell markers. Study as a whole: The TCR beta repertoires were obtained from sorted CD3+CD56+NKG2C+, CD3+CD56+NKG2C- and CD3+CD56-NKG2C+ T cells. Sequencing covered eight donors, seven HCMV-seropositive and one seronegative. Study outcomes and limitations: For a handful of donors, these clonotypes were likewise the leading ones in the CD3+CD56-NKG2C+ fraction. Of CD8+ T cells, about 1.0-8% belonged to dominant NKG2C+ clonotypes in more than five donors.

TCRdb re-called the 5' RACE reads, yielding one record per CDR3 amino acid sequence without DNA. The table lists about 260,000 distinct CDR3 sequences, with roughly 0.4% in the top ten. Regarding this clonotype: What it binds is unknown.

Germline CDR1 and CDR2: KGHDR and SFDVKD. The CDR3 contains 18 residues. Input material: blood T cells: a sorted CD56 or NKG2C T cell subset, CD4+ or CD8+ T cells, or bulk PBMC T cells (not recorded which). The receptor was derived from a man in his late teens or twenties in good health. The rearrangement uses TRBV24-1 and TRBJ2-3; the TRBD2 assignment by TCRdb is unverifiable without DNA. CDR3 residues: CATSDSPGLAGATDTQYF.